The entry below describes one T cell receptor (beta chain). The target antigen is unknown. TCRdb processed the reads anew with MiXCR; each CDR3 protein has one entry. The sample comprises 350,000 to 550,000 distinct CDR3 sequences, roughly 31% of which are singletons, and roughly an eighth rests with the top ten. The CDR3 totals 15 residues. CDR1 and CDR2 (germline): MNHEY, SVGEGT. V lost 5 bases and J 2 bases, leaving 14 bases between the germline ends. This sample is drawn from a study of T cell repertoires in cytomegalovirus infection. Study-level background: Carrying CMV and the relevant HLA type showed in public TCR beta signatures. General observations from the study: Ex vivo responses were dominated by HLA-C-restricted CMV-specific TCR beta clonotypes.

The source material was PBMCs. This clonotype originated in a human donor in good health (CMV status not recorded). Some clones in this sample may be carry-over from other donors' samples. This chain joins TRBV6-2 or TRBV6-3 and TRBJ2-3; D possibly corresponds to TRBD2 (5 bases). Here the CDR3 reads CASSPTGVHTDTQYF. CDR3 coding DNA: TGTGCCAGCAGTCCCACCGGGGTCCACACAGATACGCAGTATTTT.